The 9 T cell receptor beta chains listed next were all sequenced from one sample in a study of early T cells in non-severe SARS-CoV-2 infection. TCRdb called the 5' RACE reads again in MiXCR, with one record for every CDR3 protein. Among 40,000 to 60,000 distinct CDR3 sequences listed, 12% were seen once. Material: whole blood. The origin of the receptors is an adult who was a healthcare worker with PCR-confirmed SARS-CoV-2 infection or an uninfected control (not recorded which).

The table lists this clonotype with many counts. J is TRBJ2-7 and V is TRBV27, with 11 positions matching TRBD2. The CDR3 sequence is 15 residues long. Germline V lookup: CDR1 MNHEY, CDR2 SMNVEV (reference sequence). Trimming removed 5 bases from V and 6 bases from J; junction bases left unmatched: 9. CDR3 sequence: CASSAQGGLAVEQYF. CDR3 sequence (DNA): TGTGCCAGCAGTGCTCAAGGGGGACTAGCGGTCGAGCAGTACTTC.

This clonotype is medium-sized by share. J is TRBJ2-2 and V is TRBV29-1; D uncertain. Trimming took off 4 bases at V and 4 bases at J, with 7 bases between the two ends. Germline V CDR1 and CDR2: SQVTM, ANQGSEA. The CDR3 totals 12 residues. CDR3 in amino acids: CSVGRATGELFF. As DNA, the CDR3 is TGCAGCGTTGGCAGAGCCACCGGGGAGCTGTTTTTT.

The V gene is TRBV29-1, the J gene TRBJ2-3, with D tentatively TRBD2 (5 bases). With 5 bases removed from V and 5 bases from J, the gap between germline ends came to 8 bases. The CDR3 is 11 amino acids. CDR1 and CDR2 from the germline V gene are SQVTM and ANQGSEA. The CDR3: CSVRGGDTQYF. CDR3 DNA: TGCAGCGTTAGAGGAGGAGATACGCAGTATTTT.

At least ten counts were recorded for this clonotype. The chain joins TRBV19 to TRBJ2-3, with 12 positions matching TRBD2. The CDR3 is 13 amino acids. V lost 6 bases, J lost 6 bases, and 1 base stayed unmatched. Germline assignment: CDR1 LNHDA and CDR2 SQIVND (reference sequence). CDR3 coding DNA: TGTGCCAGTAGCCTAGCGGGAGGGGATACGCAGTATTTT. Protein product: CASSLAGGDTQYF. Filled out from reference TRBV19 and TRBJ2-3, the complete variable domain reads DGGITQSPKYLFRKEGQNVTLSCEQNLNHDAMYWYRQDPGQGLRLIYYSQIVNDFQKGDIAEGYSVSREKKESFPLTVTSAQKNPTAFYLCASSLAGGDTQYFGPGTRLTVL.

V and J are TRBV6-2 or TRBV6-3 and TRBJ2-5, with 12 bases that match TRBD2. The J segment lost 5 bases and the V segment lost 4 bases, leaving 5 bases of the junction unmatched. The CDR3 runs 15 residues. Germline CDR1 MNHEY, CDR2 SVGEGT. The CDR3 bases are TGTGCCAGCAGTTCCAGACTAGCGGGAGTTGAGACCCAGTACTTC. It codes for CASSSRLAGVETQYF.

This clonotype was seen ten or more times. The chain couples TRBV7-9 to TRBJ2-2; D gene unclear. The length of the CDR3 is 12 residues. CDR1 and CDR2 (germline): SEHNR, FQNEAQ (reference sequence). Trimming pared 8 bases from V and 5 bases from J, leaving 9 bases between. CDR3 in amino acids: CASGKGTGELFF. CDR3 in DNA: TGTGCCAGCGGGAAAGGAACCGGGGAGCTGTTTTTT.

This clonotype occurred many times. This CDR3 reads CASSMGGQGATEAFF. In DNA, the CDR3 is TGTGCCAGCAGTATGGGGGGACAGGGGGCCACTGAAGCTTTCTTT. The genes are TRBV12-3 or TRBV12-4 and TRBJ1-1; 12 bases align to TRBD1. The V gene end was trimmed by 5 bases and the J gene end by 4 bases; junction bases not matched to a gene: 5. The CDR3 has 15 residues.

This clonotype was recorded a few times. The chain has TRBV6-4 and TRBJ2-1; 8 bases align to TRBD1. With V trimmed by 3 bases and J by 1 base, 8 bases remained unmatched. The CDR3 is 17 residues long. The V gene's germline CDR1 is MRHNA and CDR2 SNTAGT. The CDR3 coding sequence is TGTGCCAGCAGTGAACAGGGGGGACTGGGATCCTACAATGAGCAGTTCTTC. This translates into CASSEQGGLGSYNEQFF.

This chain links TRBV28 with TRBJ2-5, with D uncertain. V gave up 5 bases and J gave up 0 bases, with 10 bases separating them. The CDR3 has 14 amino acids. CDR1 and CDR2 from the germline V gene are MDHEN and SYDVKM. CDR3 region: CASSVQPYQETQYF. The CDR3 DNA follows: TGTGCCAGCAGTGTACAACCGTACCAAGAGACCCAGTACTTC. The whole variable domain, remainder taken from reference TRBV28 and TRBJ2-5, is DVKVTQSSRYLVKRTGEKVFLECVQDMDHENMFWYRQDPGLGLRLIYFSYDVKMKEKGDIPEGYSVSREKKERFSLILESASTNQTSMYLCASSVQPYQETQYFGPGTRLLVL.